The TCR beta chain described here comes from a study of regulatory T cells in long-lasting Graves disease. With iRepertoire HTBI primers and Arm-PCR of CDR3 regions, TCR beta libraries were built. TCRdb fed the multiplex PCR reads into MiXCR, producing one record per CDR3 protein. The table shows under 300,000 distinct CDR3 sequences, with around 20% occurring only once. Time point described: newly diagnosed GD, antithyroid drugs for less than 3 months. The TCR library was prepared using RNA isolated from PBMCs. Comment on this clonotype: Its antigen remains unknown. In this CDR3 the conserved last residue, phenylalanine or tryptophan, is missing, so a read error is likely.

Overall study findings and caveats: Persistent Graves' patients had lower TCR diversity than newly diagnosed ones. Since the sample size was small, accuracy may have been reduced.

The sequences come from peripheral blood mononuclear cells (PBMCs), collected at new diagnosis, from a patient treated with antithyroid drugs. This clonotype was sampled from a female donor with Graves disease.

CDR3: CASSWSGDYEQYL. For the CDR3, the DNA is TGTGCCAGCAGTTGGTCGGGCGACTACGAGCAGTACCTC. The V call is TRBV12-3 or TRBV12-4, the J call TRBJ2-7; D gene uncertain. V lost 4 bases and J 3 bases, leaving 10 bases between the germline ends. The CDR3 is 13 residues long.